These 13 T cell receptor beta chains were all obtained from the same sample, sequenced in a study of cytomegalovirus exposure and HLA in healthy donors. The PCR made use of 60 Vbeta and 13 Jbeta primers. TCRdb's table, derived via immunoSEQ multiplex PCR, lists solely in-frame clones and lacks some. Of about 120,000 clones listed, around 68% were seen once; the top ten hold about 4.2%. The material sequenced was PBMCs. These receptors were obtained from a middle-aged woman in good health and CMV-seropositive.

This sequence joins TRBV19 and TRBJ1-4, with D hard to call. In germline, CDR1 is LNHDA, CDR2 SQIVND (reference sequence). V dropped 5 bases and J dropped 10 bases, with 17 bases sitting between them. The CDR3 is made up of 14 amino acids. The CDR3: CASSLGVTLRKLFF. CDR3 DNA sequence: TGTGCCAGTAGTCTTGGTGTCACCTTGAGAAAACTGTTTTTT.

This clone was seen once. The chain uses TRBV10-3 and TRBJ1-3, with D perhaps matching TRBD1 (6 bases). Trimming pared 2 bases from V and 9 bases from J, leaving 17 bases between. CDR1 ENHRY and CDR2 SYGVKD come from the germline V gene. The CDR3 is 15 amino acids. In nucleotides, the CDR3 is TGTGCCATCAGTGAGGGAACAGTCCTGGGGGCCACCATATATTTT. Amino acids: CAISEGTVLGATIYF.

This clone was found a few times. The rearrangement links TRBV27 to TRBJ1-2; no definite D call. The CDR3 is 14 amino acids. With 3 bases removed from V and 4 bases from J, the gap between germline ends came to 12 bases. Germline CDR1 and CDR2: MNHEY and SMNVEV (reference sequence). The DNA for the CDR3 is TGTGCCAGCAGTTTTGACCTGGAGGGCTATGGCTACACCTTC. Residues: CASSFDLEGYGYTF.

The chain combines TRBV9 with TRBJ2-7; TRBD1 matches 8 bases. The CDR3 is 19 amino acids. Trimming at V came to 0 bases and at J to 1 base, leaving 15 bases not matched to a gene. Germline lookup yields CDR1 SGDLS and CDR2 YYNGEE. The CDR3 here is CASSVAVAGGPAGSYEQYF. For the CDR3, the DNA is TGTGCCAGCAGCGTAGCGGTGGCAGGGGGCCCGGCTGGGTCCTACGAGCAGTACTTC.

V is TRBV19 and J is TRBJ1-1; 7 bases are shared with TRBD1. V shed 10 bases, J shed 1 base, and the junction held 12 bases outside the gene matches. The germline CDR1 and CDR2 sequences are LNHDA and SQIVND (reference sequence). The CDR3 is made up of 15 amino acids. The CDR3 sequence is CANQGVQGENTEAFF. The CDR3 bases are TGTGCCAACCAAGGCGTTCAGGGGGAGAACACTGAAGCTTTCTTT.

The V call is TRBV5-1, the J call TRBJ2-1; 10 bases are a match to TRBD1. Germline loops: CDR1 SGHRS, CDR2 YFSETQ. CDR3 length: 17 amino acids. V trimming: 0 bases; J trimming: 2 bases; junction bases outside the gene matches: 5. In DNA form, the CDR3 reads TGCGCCAGCAGCTTGGCCGGGGGGACAGGGGCCTACAATGAGCAGTTCTTC. Translation: CASSLAGGTGAYNEQFF.

The V and J genes are TRBV19 and TRBJ2-7, with D maybe TRBD2 (6 bases). CDR3 length: 14 amino acids. Germline V gives CDR1 LNHDA, CDR2 SQIVND (reference sequence). Trimming pared 5 bases from V and 4 bases from J, leaving 15 bases between. In DNA, the CDR3 is TGTGCCAGTAGTCTTGCGTGGAGGGATTACGAGCAGTACTTC. Its protein product is CASSLAWRDYEQYF. The variable domain in full, completed from reference TRBV19 and TRBJ2-7, reads DGGITQSPKYLFRKEGQNVTLSCEQNLNHDAMYWYRQDPGQGLRLIYYSQIVNDFQKGDIAEGYSVSREKKESFPLTVTSAQKNPTAFYLCASSLAWRDYEQYFGPGTRLTVT.

The rearrangement joins TRBV9 to TRBJ2-3; 15 positions match TRBD2. Germline lookup yields CDR1 SGDLS and CDR2 YYNGEE. The CDR3 spans 18 residues. J gave up 2 bases and V 3 bases, and 7 bases lay outside the gene matches. The chain's CDR3 is CASSAPGLAGGNTDTQYF. CDR3 nucleotide sequence: TGTGCCAGCAGCGCTCCGGGACTAGCGGGAGGTAACACAGATACGCAGTATTTT.

The chain carries TRBV7-8 and TRBJ2-1, with TRBD2 matching over 11 bases. CDR3 length: 16 amino acids. The J segment lost 8 bases and the V segment lost 4 bases, leaving 10 bases of the junction unmatched. The germline CDR1 and CDR2 sequences are SGHVS and FQNEAQ. DNA of the CDR3: TGTGCCAGCAGCTCGCACCTAGCGGGAGGCCGCGATGAGCAGTTCTTC. Translation gives CASSSHLAGGRDEQFF. Full variable domain (rest looked up from reference TRBV7-8 and TRBJ2-1): GAGVSQSPRYKVAKRGQDVALRCDPISGHVSLFWYQQALGQGPEFLTYFQNEAQLDKSGLPSDRFFAERPEGSVSTLKIQRTQQEDSAVYLCASSSHLAGGRDEQFFGPGTRLTVL.

V usage is TRBV2 and J usage is TRBJ1-6; TRBD1 might be the D (5 bases). Trimming left V 8 bases short and J 5 bases short, with 10 bases between. Germline values: CDR1 SNHLY, CDR2 FYNNEI. The CDR3 runs to 13 residues. The CDR3 spells CASSRVNNSPLHF. The CDR3, as DNA: TGTGCCAGCTCCAGGGTTAATAATTCACCCCTCCACTTT.

This CDR3 reads CASRGTGGEQYF. As DNA, the CDR3 is TGTGCCAGCAGGGGGACAGGGGGCGAGCAGTACTTC. The chain couples TRBV6-5 to TRBJ2-7; 11 bases line up with TRBD1. J lost 6 bases, V lost 6 bases, and 1 base had no gene match. The germline V gene has CDR1 MNHEY and CDR2 SVGAGI. The CDR3 has 12 amino acids.

The V gene is TRBV18, the J gene TRBJ2-5, with D possibly matching TRBD2 (7 bases). With 8 bases removed from V and 11 bases from J, the gap between germline ends came to 18 bases. The length of the CDR3 is 12 residues. From germline, CDR1 is KGHSH and CDR2 LQKENI. This CDR3 is CASRTGGGEQYF. In DNA form, the CDR3 reads TGTGCCAGCCGCACGGGGGGCGGGGAGCAGTACTTC.

The chain has TRBV9 and TRBJ1-2; 7 bases are shared with TRBD1. Germline V CDR1 and CDR2: SGDLS, YYNGEE. The CDR3 has 14 residues. V gave up 0 bases and J gave up 5 bases; unmatched junction bases: 4. CDR3 nucleotide sequence: TGTGCCAGCAGCGTAGGTACAGGGGTTTATGGCTACACCTTC. Translating gives CASSVGTGVYGYTF.